These 12 T cell receptor beta chains originate from one sample sequenced in a study of identical twins (dated by TCRdb to 2016 to 2017). Libraries were constructed by 5' RACE. The listed sequencing device is Illumina HiSeq 2000. TCRdb reran the public reads through fastp at Q25 and MiXCR, keeping productive beta chains. Each CDR3 protein gets just one entry, which takes the most common genes and DNA from the rows behind it. This sample comprises 700,000 or so distinct CDR3 sequences, 20% to 25% of them detected only once. The ten largest clones take up over 4% of the sample. These same records also appear under a second study, on T cells expressing NK-cell markers.

The specimen was PBMCs. The origin of the receptors is a woman aged 18-29 years in good health.

This chain links TRBV20-1 with TRBJ2-1, with D possibly called TRBD1 or TRBD2 (6 bases each). This CDR3 region has 17 residues. V dropped 3 bases and J dropped 3 bases, with 21 bases sitting between them. CDR1 DFQATT and CDR2 SNEGSKA come from the germline V gene (reference sequence). CDR3 loop: CSASDARRRGIYNEQFF. In DNA form, the CDR3 reads TGCAGTGCTAGCGACGCCCGGCGGAGGGGGATCTACAATGAGCAGTTCTTC.

This clonotype was recorded many times. The chain is built from TRBV7-9 and TRBJ2-5; 8 bases align to TRBD2. Trimming removed 5 bases from V and 2 bases from J; junction bases left unmatched: 7. The CDR3 runs 15 residues. The germline CDR1 and CDR2 sequences are SEHNR and FQNEAQ (reference sequence). CDR3 sequence reads: CASSHALAEQETQYF. The CDR3 DNA sequence: TGTGCCAGCAGCCATGCACTAGCGGAACAAGAGACCCAGTACTTC.

The CDR3 is CASSPTPSTNTEAFF. For the CDR3, the DNA is TGTGCCAGCAGCCCCACACCCAGTACAAACACTGAAGCTTTCTTT. The genes are TRBV9 and TRBJ1-1; D uncertain. V lost 4 bases and J 2 bases, leaving 15 bases between the germline ends. The germline V gene encodes CDR1 SGDLS and CDR2 YYNGEE. The CDR3 loop spans 15 amino acids.

This sequence joins TRBV4-1 and TRBJ1-1, with D tentatively TRBD1 (5 bases). Germline loops: CDR1 MGHRA, CDR2 YSYEKL. The CDR3 has 13 amino acids. The ends were cut back, 3 bases at V and 11 bases at J, with 16 bases in the middle. CDR3 sequence reads: CASSHTGSVEAFF. CDR3 coding DNA: TGCGCCAGCAGCCACACAGGATCGGTTGAGGCTTTCTTT.

V gene TRBV7-2 combines with J gene TRBJ1-4; a possible D gene is TRBD1 (6 bases). Germline CDR1 reads SGHTA; CDR2 reads FQGNSA. Trimming shortened V by 3 bases and J by 8 bases, and 16 bases separated the two germline ends. This CDR3 has 15 amino acids. CDR3 amino acids: CASSLDHRVREKLFF. In nucleotides, the CDR3 is TGTGCCAGCAGCTTGGACCACAGGGTTCGGGAAAAACTGTTTTTT. Based on the CDR3 plus reference TRBV7-2 and TRBJ1-4, the full variable domain is GAGVSQSPSNKVTEKGKDVELRCDPISGHTALYWYRQSLGQGLEFLIYFQGNSAPDKSGLPSDRFSAERTGGSVSTLTIQRTQQEDSAVYLCASSLDHRVREKLFFGSGTQLSVL.

This clonotype was found a few times. The chain has TRBV5-1 and TRBJ2-1; TRBD2 aligns across 9 bases. The CDR3 covers 20 residues. V lost 3 bases, J lost 4 bases, and 20 bases stayed unmatched. CDR1 is SGHRS, CDR2 YFSETQ, per germline. This CDR3 is CASSYRTLASGMASYNEQFF. CDR3 sequence (DNA): TGCGCCAGCAGCTATCGAACCCTGGCTAGCGGGATGGCCTCGTACAATGAGCAGTTCTTC.

This clonotype was counted a few times. The rearrangement links TRBV20-1 to TRBJ1-2; no reliable D call. This CDR3 has 13 residues. Trimming stripped 0 bases from V and 2 bases from J, with 7 bases between. CDR1 is DFQATT and CDR2 is SNEGSKA in the germline V gene (reference sequence). The chain's CDR3 is CSARDSPNYGYTF. As DNA, the CDR3 is TGCAGTGCTAGAGACAGTCCCAACTATGGCTACACCTTC.

V is TRBV3-1 and J is TRBJ1-5, with no clear D. CDR3 length: 14 amino acids. V dropped 1 base and J dropped 3 bases, with 7 bases sitting between them. CDR1 and CDR2 from the germline V gene are LGHDT and YNNKEL (reference sequence). The CDR3 sequence: CASSQGSNNQPQHF. The CDR3 DNA reads as TGTGCCAGCAGCCAAGGGAGTAACAATCAGCCCCAGCATTTT.

The V call is TRBV9, the J call TRBJ2-3, with 8 bases that match TRBD2. Germline V gene sequence: CDR1 SGDLS, CDR2 YYNGEE. CDR3 length: 17 residues. V shed 0 bases, J shed 0 bases, and the junction held 6 bases outside the gene matches. The CDR3 loop is CASSVEGIAGSTDTQYF. In DNA form, the CDR3 reads TGTGCCAGCAGCGTAGAAGGAATAGCGGGGAGCACAGATACGCAGTATTTT.

This clonotype was recorded many times. V is TRBV20-1 and J is TRBJ2-5, with no clear D. The CDR3 covers 14 residues. The V gene's germline CDR1 is DFQATT and CDR2 SNEGSKA (reference sequence). Trimming took off 6 bases at V and 0 bases at J, with 14 bases between the two ends. CDR3: CSAPLVTDQETQYF. The CDR3 DNA sequence: TGCAGTGCCCCTCTCGTTACGGACCAAGAGACCCAGTACTTC.

The table lists this clonotype with a few counts. The chain has TRBV20-1 and TRBJ2-7; D call uncertain. V was shortened by 4 bases and J by 3 bases, with 16 bases between the two germline ends. The germline V gene has CDR1 DFQATT and CDR2 SNEGSKA (reference sequence). The CDR3 is 14 amino acids. The CDR3 protein is CSATGPPFNYEQYF. In DNA, the CDR3 is TGCAGTGCTACCGGGCCCCCCTTCAACTACGAGCAGTACTTC.

The rearrangement links TRBV28 to TRBJ1-2, with no clear D. From germline, CDR1 is MDHEN and CDR2 SYDVKM. V dropped 10 bases and J dropped 12 bases, with 21 bases sitting between them. This CDR3 has 12 residues. The DNA for the CDR3 is TGTGCCACCTCCGCCCCCTTAATCCGGGACACCTTC. Residues: CATSAPLIRDTF.